Each of the 19 T cell receptor beta chains below was sequenced from the same sample in a study of cytomegalovirus exposure and HLA in healthy donors. The PCR had 60 Vbeta and 13 Jbeta primers. Profiling relied on immunoSEQ multiplex PCR, and the TCRdb table lists in-frame clones only, not all of them. Of approximately 220,000 clones in the sample, roughly 80% were seen once. The sample consisted of PBMCs. The receptors were gathered from a girl aged 5 to 17 in good health and CMV-seronegative.

The CDR3 nucleotides read TGTGCCAGCAGTGAACTCGGGACAGGGGAGACCCAGTACTTC. Protein sequence: CASSELGTGETQYF. V is TRBV25-1 and J is TRBJ2-5; 9 bases agree with TRBD1. V shed 2 bases, J shed 5 bases, and the junction held 3 bases outside the gene matches. CDR1 MGHDK and CDR2 SYGVNS come from the germline V gene. CDR3 size: 14 residues.

This clone was observed a few times. The rearrangement uses TRBV9 and TRBJ2-1; 12 positions agree with TRBD2. The CDR3 extends over 14 amino acids. J gave up 10 bases and V 1 base, and 3 bases lay outside the gene matches. The germline V gene encodes CDR1 SGDLS and CDR2 YYNGEE. The DNA of the CDR3 is TGTGCCAGCAGCGTACAACTAGCGGGAGGCGAGCAGTTCTTC. It encodes CASSVQLAGGEQFF. Full variable domain (remainder filled in from reference TRBV9 and TRBJ2-1): DSGVTQTPKHLITATGQRVTLRCSPRSGDLSVYWYQQSLDQGLQFLIQYYNGEERAKGNILERFSAQQFPDLHSELNLSSLELGDSALYFCASSVQLAGGEQFFGPGTRLTVL.

The chain joins TRBV6-4 to TRBJ2-1, with 7 bases aligning to TRBD1. Germline CDR1 reads MRHNA; CDR2 reads SNTAGT. The CDR3 runs 15 residues. The V and J ends lost 0 bases and 5 bases, in that order; junction bases with no gene match: 4. CDR3 loop: CASSDSGQTHNEQFF. The CDR3 region has the DNA TGTGCCAGCAGTGACTCGGGACAGACTCACAATGAGCAGTTCTTC.

The gene calls are TRBV7-2 and TRBJ2-1, with a weak D call TRBD2 (6 bases). The germline gives CDR1 SGHTA, CDR2 FQGNSA. The CDR3 length is 14 residues. The V end lost 11 bases, the J end lost 0 bases, and 14 bases lay between the germline ends. The CDR3: CAVKRASSYNEQFF. In DNA, the CDR3 is TGTGCCGTCAAGCGGGCCAGCTCCTACAATGAGCAGTTCTTC.

The gene calls are TRBV28 and TRBJ1-5; D not certain. Germline CDR1 is MDHEN and CDR2 is SYDVKM. Trimming left V 7 bases short and J 6 bases short, with 19 bases between. This CDR3 spans 15 amino acids. CDR3 region: CASTPRVFLGQPQHF. The DNA of the CDR3 is TGTGCCAGCACCCCCCGGGTATTTTTGGGTCAGCCCCAGCATTTT.

The CDR3 DNA sequence: TGTGCCAGCAGCCAACCCAGGGGAAGGTCCTATAATTCACCCCTCCACTTT. Translated, it gives CASSQPRGRSYNSPLHF. The rearrangement joins TRBV28 to TRBJ1-6; TRBD1 is a possible D gene (6 bases). Germline CDR1 reads MDHEN; CDR2 reads SYDVKM. Deletions cut 6 bases from V and 1 base from J, with 16 bases between. This CDR3 is 17 amino acids long.

This rearrangement joins TRBV5-1 to TRBJ2-1; TRBD2 aligns across 8 bases. J gave up 8 bases and V 3 bases, and 7 bases lay outside the gene matches. Germline-derived CDR1 and CDR2 are SGHRS and YFSETQ. CDR3 length equals 14 residues. CDR3 amino acids: CASSWGLESDEQFF. CDR3 nucleotide sequence: TGCGCCAGCAGCTGGGGACTAGAGAGCGATGAGCAGTTCTTC.

This rearrangement joins TRBV6-1 to TRBJ1-5, with 7 bases fitting TRBD1. The trim removed 7 bases at V and 7 bases at J, leaving 10 bases unmatched. The V gene's germline CDR1 is MNHNS and CDR2 SASEGT. The CDR3 length is 14 residues. This CDR3 reads CASKVGQGQQPQHF. In nucleotides, the CDR3 is TGTGCCAGCAAGGTCGGGCAGGGACAGCAGCCCCAGCATTTT.

On this clone itself: Relative to the germline gene, one junction end is altered; a read error may explain this. This chain uses TRBV30 with TRBJ2-1; a possible D gene is TRBD2 (5 bases). This CDR3 has 14 residues. Germline V gene lookup returns CDR1 GTSNPN and CDR2 SVGIG (reference sequence). In nucleotides, the CDR3 is TGTGCCGGGAGACCCGGGTCCCTACTGAATGAGCAGTTCTTC. It codes for CAGRPGSLLNEQFF.

The gene calls are TRBV30 and TRBJ1-3; D possibly corresponds to TRBD1 (5 bases). Trimming shortened V by 2 bases and J by 4 bases, and 15 bases separated the two germline ends. This CDR3 is 15 amino acids long. The germline V gene encodes CDR1 GTSNPN and CDR2 SVGIG (reference sequence). CDR3 DNA: TGTGCCTGGAGTCAGGGTTCAAGACGGGGAAACACCATATATTTT. Its translation is CAWSQGSRRGNTIYF.

V gene TRBV14 combines with J gene TRBJ1-1; no clear D gene. CDR1 SGHDN and CDR2 FVKESK come from the germline V gene. Trimming stripped 3 bases from V and 2 bases from J, with 13 bases between. The CDR3 totals 15 residues. The CDR3 bases are TGTGCCAGCAGCCACCTAACCATGGGCAACACTGAAGCTTTCTTT. It yields the protein CASSHLTMGNTEAFF.

CDR3 coding DNA: TGTGCCAGCCTTTTCGAACCTAGTTCTCAGTTTTTT. Residues: CASLFEPSSQFF. The chain joins TRBV28 to TRBJ2-2; D remains unclear. This CDR3 region has 12 residues. Germline V gives CDR1 MDHEN, CDR2 SYDVKM. The V gene lost 8 bases and the J gene lost 16 bases, with 20 bases spanning the gap. The variable domain in full, with the rest retrieved from reference TRBV28 and TRBJ2-2, is DVKVTQSSRYLVKRTGEKVFLECVQDMDHENMFWYRQDPGLGLRLIYFSYDVKMKEKGDIPEGYSVSREKKERFSLILESASTNQTSMYLCASLFEPSSQFFGEGSRLTVL.

The V and J genes are TRBV5-1 and TRBJ1-3; D is possibly TRBD1 (5 bases). Between the trimmed V and J ends, which lost 2 bases and 2 bases, there was a span of 11 bases. Germline V gene sequence: CDR1 SGHRS, CDR2 YFSETQ. This CDR3 has 15 residues. The CDR3 DNA reads TGCGCCAGCAGCTTATCGGCAGGGCCTGGAAACACCATATATTTT. Its translation: CASSLSAGPGNTIYF. The full variable domain, its missing parts supplied by reference TRBV5-1 and TRBJ1-3, is KAGVTQTPRYLIKTRGQQVTLSCSPISGHRSVSWYQQTPGQGLQFLFEYFSETQRNKGNFPGRFSGRQFSNSRSEMNVSTLELGDSALYLCASSLSAGPGNTIYFGEGSWLTVV.

The rearrangement joins TRBV7-8 to TRBJ2-4, with D perhaps TRBD1 (6 bases). Between the trimmed V and J ends, which lost 1 base and 0 bases, there was a span of 10 bases. Looked up from germline, CDR1 is SGHVS and CDR2 is FQNEAQ. The CDR3 loop spans 16 amino acids. CDR3 bases: TGTGCCAGCAGCTTAGGGACAGAACTAGCCAAAAACATTCAGTACTTC. Translating it yields CASSLGTELAKNIQYF.

This chain's CDR3 is CASSLDQGAIYEQYF. The CDR3, as DNA: TGTGCCAGCAGCTTAGATCAGGGGGCTATCTACGAGCAGTACTTC. The chain joins TRBV7-9 to TRBJ2-7, with TRBD1 matching over 8 bases. Germline-derived CDR1 and CDR2 are SEHNR and FQNEAQ (reference sequence). Trimming removed 1 base from V and 3 bases from J; junction bases left unmatched: 5. CDR3 length equals 15 residues.

The CDR3, as DNA: TGCGCCAGCAGCCAAGTTTTATCCACAGCCAGTACGAATCAGCCCCAGCATTTT. This encodes CASSQVLSTASTNQPQHF. The chain links TRBV4-3 to TRBJ1-5; D ambiguous. The CDR3 sequence is 18 residues long. Trimming cost V 1 base and J 4 bases, with 20 bases left between them. The germline gives CDR1 LGHNA, CDR2 YSLEER.

This chain links TRBV7-2 with TRBJ2-3, with unresolved D. Germline CDR1 SGHTA, CDR2 FQGNSA. Trimming took off 2 bases at V and 5 bases at J, with 5 bases between the two ends. The CDR3 loop spans 12 amino acids. In DNA, the CDR3 is TGTGCCAGCAGCTTATACGGAGATACGCAGTATTTT. Its translation is CASSLYGDTQYF.

The chain has TRBV30 and TRBJ1-6; D possibly corresponds to TRBD1 (5 bases). CDR3 size: 15 residues. Trimming took off 3 bases at V and 6 bases at J, with 15 bases between the two ends. Germline V gene lookup returns CDR1 GTSNPN and CDR2 SVGIG (reference sequence). The CDR3 protein is CAWRVAGRTNSPLHF. CDR3 in DNA: TGTGCCTGGAGGGTCGCGGGACGTACTAATTCACCCCTCCACTTT.

V is TRBV5-4 and J is TRBJ2-5; TRBD1 matches 8 bases. The CDR3 extends over 14 amino acids. V lost 7 bases, J lost 5 bases, and 10 bases stayed unmatched. The germline CDR1 and CDR2 sequences are SGHNT and YYREEE (reference sequence). The CDR3: CASFSTGESETQYF. In nucleotides, the CDR3 is TGTGCCAGCTTCTCGACAGGGGAGTCGGAGACCCAGTACTTC.